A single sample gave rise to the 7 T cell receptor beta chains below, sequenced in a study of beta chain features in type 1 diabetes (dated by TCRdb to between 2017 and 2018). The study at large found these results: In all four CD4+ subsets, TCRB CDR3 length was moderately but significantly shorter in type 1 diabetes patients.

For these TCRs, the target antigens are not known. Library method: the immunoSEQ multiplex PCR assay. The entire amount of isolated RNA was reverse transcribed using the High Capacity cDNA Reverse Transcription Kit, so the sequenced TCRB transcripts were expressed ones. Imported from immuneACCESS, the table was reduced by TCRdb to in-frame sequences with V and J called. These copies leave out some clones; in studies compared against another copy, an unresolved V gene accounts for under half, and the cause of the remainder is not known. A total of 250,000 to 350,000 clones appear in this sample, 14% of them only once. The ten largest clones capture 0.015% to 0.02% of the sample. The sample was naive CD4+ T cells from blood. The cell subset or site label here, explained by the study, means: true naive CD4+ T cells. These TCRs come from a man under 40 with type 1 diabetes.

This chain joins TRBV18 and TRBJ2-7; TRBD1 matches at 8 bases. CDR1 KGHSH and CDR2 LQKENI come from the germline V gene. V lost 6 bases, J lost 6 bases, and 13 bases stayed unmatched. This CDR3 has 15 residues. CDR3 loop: CASSPTGAALFEQYF. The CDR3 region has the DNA TGTGCCAGCTCCCCGACAGGGGCGGCTTTGTTCGAGCAGTACTTC.

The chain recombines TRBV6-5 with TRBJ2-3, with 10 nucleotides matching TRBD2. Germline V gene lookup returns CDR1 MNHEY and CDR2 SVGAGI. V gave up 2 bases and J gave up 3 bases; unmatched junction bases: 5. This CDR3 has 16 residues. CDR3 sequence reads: CASSYSPSGSTDTQYF. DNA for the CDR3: TGTGCCAGCAGTTACAGTCCTAGCGGGAGTACAGATACGCAGTATTTT.

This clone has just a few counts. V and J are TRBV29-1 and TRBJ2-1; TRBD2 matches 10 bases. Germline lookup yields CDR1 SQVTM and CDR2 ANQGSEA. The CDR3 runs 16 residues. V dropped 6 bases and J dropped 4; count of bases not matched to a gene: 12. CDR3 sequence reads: CSVGATSGIRYNEQFF. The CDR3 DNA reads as TGCAGCGTGGGGGCTACTAGCGGGATACGTTACAATGAGCAGTTCTTC.

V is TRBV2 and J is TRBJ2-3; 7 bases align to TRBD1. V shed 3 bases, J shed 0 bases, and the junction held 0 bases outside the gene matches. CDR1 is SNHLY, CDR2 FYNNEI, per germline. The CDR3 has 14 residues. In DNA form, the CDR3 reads TGTGCCAGCAGTGACAGGGGGAGCACAGATACGCAGTATTTT. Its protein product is CASSDRGSTDTQYF. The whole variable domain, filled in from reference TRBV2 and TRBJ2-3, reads EPEVTQTPSHQVTQMGQEVILRCVPISNHLYFYWYRQILGQKVEFLVSFYNNEISEKSEIFDDQFSVERPDGSNFTLKIRSTKLEDSAMYFCASSDRGSTDTQYFGPGTRLTVL.

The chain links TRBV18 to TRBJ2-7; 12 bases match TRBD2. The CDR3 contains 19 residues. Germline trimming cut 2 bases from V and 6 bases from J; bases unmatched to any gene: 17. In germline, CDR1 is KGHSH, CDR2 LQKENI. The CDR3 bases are TGTGCCAGCTCACCAAATCGGGCACTAGCGGGAGGTCTAGCAGGCGAGCAGTACTTC. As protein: CASSPNRALAGGLAGEQYF.

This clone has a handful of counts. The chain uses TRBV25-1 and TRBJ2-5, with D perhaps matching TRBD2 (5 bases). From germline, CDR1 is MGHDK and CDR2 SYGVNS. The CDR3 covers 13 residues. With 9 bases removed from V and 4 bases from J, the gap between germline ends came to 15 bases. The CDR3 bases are TGTGCCAGTTTCGTCCCGGGATCAGAGACCCAGTACTTC. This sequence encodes CASFVPGSETQYF.

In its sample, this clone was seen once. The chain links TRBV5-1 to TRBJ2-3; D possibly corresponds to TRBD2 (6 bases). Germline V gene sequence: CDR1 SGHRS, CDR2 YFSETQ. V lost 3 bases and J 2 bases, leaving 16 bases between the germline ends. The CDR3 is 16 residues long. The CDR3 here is CASSWGLARNTDTQYF. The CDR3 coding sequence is TGCGCCAGCAGCTGGGGTCTAGCGAGAAACACAGATACGCAGTATTTT.